A single sample is the source of the 6 T cell receptor beta chains below, sequenced in a study of cytomegalovirus exposure and HLA in healthy donors. The protocol was immunoSEQ multiplex PCR, while the TCRdb copy is restricted to in-frame clones and leaves out a portion. Of about 310,000 clones listed, approximately 86% were seen once; the top ten hold around 0.91%. The sample was PBMCs. These receptor sequences come from a man aged 25-40 years in good health and CMV-seronegative.

The chain links TRBV19 to TRBJ1-1; 9 bases are a match to TRBD1. CDR3 size: 13 residues. Germline V gene lookup returns CDR1 LNHDA and CDR2 SQIVND (reference sequence). Losses at the gene ends were 4 bases for V and 5 bases for J; bases not matched to a gene: 2. CDR3 amino acids: CASSRQGGTEAFF. The CDR3 coding sequence is TGTGCCAGTAGTAGACAGGGGGGGACTGAAGCTTTCTTT.

This clone came up a few times. The chain links TRBV7-6 to TRBJ2-5, with D possibly matching TRBD2 (5 bases). The V and J ends lost 8 bases and 4 bases respectively, with 14 bases between them. Germline lookup yields CDR1 SGHVS and CDR2 FNYEAQ. The CDR3 covers 13 residues. The CDR3 sequence: CASGRGFGETQYF. The CDR3 region has the DNA TGTGCCAGCGGCCGGGGTTTTGGAGAGACCCAGTACTTC.

DNA of the CDR3: TGTGCCAGCAGCTTGTATGAGGAAGAGACCCAGTACTTC. This sequence encodes CASSLYEEETQYF. This rearrangement joins TRBV5-6 to TRBJ2-5; D is unclear. Deletions cut 1 base from V and 3 bases from J, with 7 bases between. The CDR3 is 13 residues long. The germline V gene has CDR1 SGHDT and CDR2 YYEEEE. The full variable domain, rest sourced from reference TRBV5-6 and TRBJ2-5, is DAGVTQSPTHLIKTRGQQVTLRCSPKSGHDTVSWYQQALGQGPQFIFQYYEEEERQRGNFPDRFSGHQFPNYSSELNVNALLLGDSALYLCASSLYEEETQYFGPGTRLLVL.

The V call is TRBV10-3, the J call TRBJ1-2, with a tentative D call TRBD1 (6 bases). The CDR3 runs to 16 residues. Trimming took off 2 bases at V and 0 bases at J, with 13 bases between the two ends. Germline lookup yields CDR1 ENHRY and CDR2 SYGVKD. The CDR3 here is CAISEAWTVANYGYTF. CDR3 coding DNA: TGTGCCATCAGTGAGGCCTGGACAGTCGCTAACTATGGCTACACCTTC.

The chain uses TRBV7-9 and TRBJ2-7; TRBD1 agrees at 7 bases. This CDR3 has 14 amino acids. V lost 4 bases to trimming and J lost 4 bases; unmatched junction nucleotides: 7. In germline, CDR1 is SEHNR, CDR2 FQNEAQ (reference sequence). The CDR3: CASSSQGKRYEQYF. CDR3 nucleotide sequence: TGTGCCAGCAGCTCACAGGGGAAACGATACGAGCAGTACTTC.

The chain employs TRBV6-5 and TRBJ1-5; D possibly corresponds to TRBD1 (5 bases). From germline, CDR1 is MNHEY and CDR2 SVGAGI. The V gene lost 5 bases and the J gene lost 5 bases, with 16 bases spanning the gap. The CDR3 length is 15 residues. The CDR3, as DNA: TGTGCCAGCAGTAGCCCGACAGAGCGAGATCAGCCCCAGCATTTT. Amino acid sequence: CASSSPTERDQPQHF.